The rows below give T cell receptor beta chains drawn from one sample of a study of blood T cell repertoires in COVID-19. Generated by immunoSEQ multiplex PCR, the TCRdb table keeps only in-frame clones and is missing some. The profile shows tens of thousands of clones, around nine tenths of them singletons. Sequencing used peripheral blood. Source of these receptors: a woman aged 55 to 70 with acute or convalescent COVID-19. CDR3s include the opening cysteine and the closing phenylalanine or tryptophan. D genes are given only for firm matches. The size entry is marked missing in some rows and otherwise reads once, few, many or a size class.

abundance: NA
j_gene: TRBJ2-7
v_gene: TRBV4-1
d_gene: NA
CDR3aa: CASSQPQGTEQYF
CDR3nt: TGCGCCAGCAGCCAACCTCAGGGGACCGAGCAGTACTTC

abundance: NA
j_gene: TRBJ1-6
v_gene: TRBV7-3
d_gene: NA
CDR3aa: CASSLSGQGLSPLHF
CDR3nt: TGTGCCAGCAGCTTAAGCGGGCAGGGGTTATCACCCCTCCACTTT

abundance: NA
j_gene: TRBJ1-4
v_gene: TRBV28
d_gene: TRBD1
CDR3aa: CASSLRPGQGNEKLFF
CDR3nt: TGTGCCAGCAGTCTCCGACCGGGACAGGGGAATGAAAAACTGTTTTTT

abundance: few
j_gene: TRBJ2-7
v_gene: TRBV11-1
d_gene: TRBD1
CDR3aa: CASSLETGGPYEQYF
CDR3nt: TGTGCCAGCAGCTTGGAAACAGGGGGGCCCTACGAGCAGTACTTC

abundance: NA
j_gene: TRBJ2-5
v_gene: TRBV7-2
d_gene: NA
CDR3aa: CASSPGWQETQYF
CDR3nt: TGTGCCAGCAGCCCCGGGTGGCAAGAGACCCAGTACTTC

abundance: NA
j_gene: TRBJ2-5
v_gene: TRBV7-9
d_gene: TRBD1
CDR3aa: CASSGQGREETQYF
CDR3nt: TGTGCCAGCAGCGGACAGGGTAGAGAAGAGACCCAGTACTTC

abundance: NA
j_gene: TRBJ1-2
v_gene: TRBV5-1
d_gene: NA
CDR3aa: CASSRTGRGGYTF
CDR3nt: TGCGCCAGCAGCCGCACAGGGAGGGGTGGCTACACCTTC

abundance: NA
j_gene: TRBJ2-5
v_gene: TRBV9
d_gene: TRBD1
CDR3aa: CASSRDRGRETQYF
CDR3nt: TGTGCCAGCAGCAGGGACAGGGGTCGAGAGACCCAGTACTTC

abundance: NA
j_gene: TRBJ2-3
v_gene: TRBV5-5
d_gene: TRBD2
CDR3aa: CASSWSGGTDTQYF
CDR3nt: TGTGCCAGCAGCTGGAGCGGGGGCACAGATACGCAGTATTTT

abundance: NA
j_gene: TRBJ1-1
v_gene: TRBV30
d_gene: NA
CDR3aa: CAWITTAVRAFF
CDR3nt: TGTGCCTGGATTACGACAGCAGTTCGGGCTTTCTTT

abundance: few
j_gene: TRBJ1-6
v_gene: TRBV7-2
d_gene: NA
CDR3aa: CASSSGQGVLSPLHF
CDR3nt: TGTGCCAGCAGCTCTGGCCAAGGAGTCCTATCACCCCTCCACTTT